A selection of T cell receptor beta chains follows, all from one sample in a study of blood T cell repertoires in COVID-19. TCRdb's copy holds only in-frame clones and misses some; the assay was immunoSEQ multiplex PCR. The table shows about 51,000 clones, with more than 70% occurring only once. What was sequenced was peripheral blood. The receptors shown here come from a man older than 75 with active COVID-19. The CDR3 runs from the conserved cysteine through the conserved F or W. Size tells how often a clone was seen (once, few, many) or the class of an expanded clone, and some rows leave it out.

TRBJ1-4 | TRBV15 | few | CATSSGLTTNEKLFF
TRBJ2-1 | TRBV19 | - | CASSGTSGGYNEQFF
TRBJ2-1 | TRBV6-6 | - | CASSFSGGNNEQFF
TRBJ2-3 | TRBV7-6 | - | CASSLEASGDTQYF
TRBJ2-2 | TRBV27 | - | CASSFRGSGNTGELFF
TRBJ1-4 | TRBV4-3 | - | CASSQGSLAGLNEKLFF
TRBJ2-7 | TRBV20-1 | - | CSASDTGAWEQYF
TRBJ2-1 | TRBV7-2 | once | CASSLELAGEYEQFF
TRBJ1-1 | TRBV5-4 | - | CASSLGQGKNEAFF
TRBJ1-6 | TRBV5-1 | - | CASSLVGQVINSPLHF
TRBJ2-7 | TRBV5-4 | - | CASSLAQGGSYEQYF
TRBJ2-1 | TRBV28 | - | CASSRPPGQQQFF
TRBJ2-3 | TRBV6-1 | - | CASSEHGGQQYF
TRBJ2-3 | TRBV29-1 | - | CSVDLGVSMVGTQYF
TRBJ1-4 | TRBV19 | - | CASSSAGDEKLFF
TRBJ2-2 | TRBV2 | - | CASSDRGVANTGELFF
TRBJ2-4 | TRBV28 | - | CASSQQGDKDIQYF
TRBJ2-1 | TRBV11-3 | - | CASSAGGLAAYNEQFF
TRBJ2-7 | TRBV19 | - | CASSDVGGYEQYF
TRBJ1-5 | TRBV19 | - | CASSMAGHQPQHF
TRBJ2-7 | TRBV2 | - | CASSTKTGGLSYEQYF
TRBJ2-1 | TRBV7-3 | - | CASSWEDFGSYNEQFF